Below, 20 T cell receptor beta chains from the same sample are listed, as sequenced in a study of human T cells and chemical hapten exposure. Time point defined: pre-sensitization, week 0. Treatment noted: therapeutic diphenylcyclopropenone sensitization with weekly scalp DPC. Each CDR3 protein is one row after TCRdb ran MiXCR on the RACE reads. The sample lists 280,000 or so distinct CDR3 sequences, roughly 8% occurring once. This specimen was whole blood, taken in connection with sensitization to the hapten diphenylcyclopropenone (DPC). Receptor source: a man aged 18-30 years with alopecia areata. Some clones in this sample may be carry-over from other donors' samples.

This clonotype has ten or more counts. V usage is TRBV7-2 and J usage is TRBJ2-3; D could derive from TRBD1 or TRBD2 (5 bases each). The CDR3 extends over 16 amino acids. The V end lost 5 bases, the J end lost 5 bases, and 20 bases lay between the germline ends. Per germline, CDR1 SGHTA and CDR2 FQGNSA. The CDR3 region is CASSHAPKGSKDTQYF. The DNA for the CDR3 is TGTGCCAGCAGCCACGCGCCGAAGGGGAGTAAAGATACGCAGTATTTT.

The chain combines TRBV7-2 with TRBJ1-2; D gene uncertain. CDR1 SGHTA and CDR2 FQGNSA come from the germline V gene. The length of the CDR3 is 14 residues. Trimming shortened V by 1 base and J by 3 bases, and 9 bases separated the two germline ends. The CDR3 bases are TGTGCCAGCAGCTTAGGGCCGGGCTACTATGGCTACACCTTC. Protein: CASSLGPGYYGYTF.

The genes are TRBV5-5 and TRBJ1-5; a possible D gene is TRBD1 (5 bases). The CDR3 has 17 residues. The V and J ends lost 3 bases and 2 bases respectively, with 18 bases between them. CDR1 is SGHKS and CDR2 is YYEKEE in the germline V gene (reference sequence). The CDR3 sequence: CASSSFDGTARNQPQHF. CDR3 bases: TGTGCCAGCAGCTCATTTGATGGGACGGCACGCAATCAGCCCCAGCATTTT.

The CDR3 loop is CSVGDSPYEQYV. In nucleotides, the CDR3 is TGCAGCGTGGGGGACAGCCCCTACGAGCAGTACGTC. This chain joins TRBV29-1 and TRBJ2-7; 7 bases fit TRBD1. The trim removed 6 bases at V and 2 bases at J, leaving 4 bases unmatched. Germline values: CDR1 SQVTM, CDR2 ANQGSEA. The CDR3 sequence is 12 residues long.

The gene calls are TRBV7-9 and TRBJ2-3; D gene ambiguous. Germline CDR1 and CDR2: SEHNR and FQNEAQ (reference sequence). The V and J ends lost 6 bases and 4 bases respectively, with 8 bases between them. CDR3 size: 12 residues. In nucleotides, the CDR3 is TGTGCCAGCAGGACGGATTCAGATACGCAGTATTTT. Translation gives CASRTDSDTQYF.

The gene calls are TRBV7-2 and TRBJ2-3, with D possibly matching TRBD2 (6 bases). Germline V gene lookup returns CDR1 SGHTA and CDR2 FQGNSA. The CDR3 is made up of 15 amino acids. V was shortened by 2 bases and J by 4 bases, with 13 bases between the two germline ends. The CDR3 nucleotides are TGTGCCAGCAGCTTACTAGCGTCTTTACCAGATACGCAGTATTTT. It codes for CASSLLASLPDTQYF.

The chain couples TRBV6-4 to TRBJ2-3; 9 bases fit TRBD2. V dropped 4 bases and J dropped 4; count of bases not matched to a gene: 3. CDR3 size: 14 residues. Germline V gives CDR1 MRHNA, CDR2 SNTAGT. This CDR3 reads CASSVLAGADTQYF. CDR3 nucleotide sequence: TGTGCCAGCAGTGTGTTAGCGGGGGCAGATACGCAGTATTTT.

On this clonotype itself: A junction boundary mismatches the germline segment, possibly from a read error. The chain couples TRBV2 to TRBJ2-2; maybe TRBD2 (5 bases). This CDR3 has 14 amino acids. Germline CDR1 reads SNHLY; CDR2 reads FYNNEI. Here the CDR3 DNA reads TGTGCCAGCAGCGAAGGAGGAAACACCGGGGAGCTGTTTTTT. This translates into CASSEGGNTGELFF.

This chain uses TRBV5-1 with TRBJ1-2, with D unresolved. The V end was cut by 0 bases, the J end by 7 bases, with 10 bases between. Germline lookup yields CDR1 SGHRS and CDR2 YFSETQ. The CDR3 is made up of 13 amino acids. The CDR3 DNA reads TGCGCCAGCAGCTTGGAAGGAGGTGCTGGCTACACCTTC. Amino acid sequence: CASSLEGGAGYTF.

The chain joins TRBV4-1 to TRBJ2-4; D is perhaps TRBD1 (5 bases). There are 16 residues in the CDR3. Trimming removed 2 bases from V and 0 bases from J, with 11 bases in between. Germline V gene sequence: CDR1 MGHRA, CDR2 YSYEKL. The CDR3, as DNA: TGCGCCAGCAGCCAAAGGGGCGGAATAGCCAAAAACATTCAGTACTTC. This codes for CASSQRGGIAKNIQYF.

Ten or more counts support this clonotype. The chain uses TRBV10-3 and TRBJ2-3; D gene uncertain. CDR3 length: 16 residues. Trimming shortened V by 3 bases and J by 0 bases, and 13 bases separated the two germline ends. Germline CDR1 is ENHRY and CDR2 is SYGVKD. CDR3 coding DNA: TGTGCCATCAGTGACTCGAGTCCTCTGAGCACAGATACGCAGTATTTT. It translates to CAISDSSPLSTDTQYF.

V and J are TRBV5-5 and TRBJ1-1; D is unclear. The V gene's germline CDR1 is SGHKS and CDR2 YYEKEE (reference sequence). This CDR3 is built from 12 residues. Trimming removed 2 bases from V and 5 bases from J, with 7 bases in between. CDR3 residues: CASSFRWTEAFF. The CDR3 DNA follows: TGTGCCAGCAGCTTCCGATGGACTGAAGCTTTCTTT.

The V and J genes are TRBV7-2 and TRBJ2-3, with 7 bases fitting TRBD2. Trimming at V came to 5 bases and at J to 9 bases, leaving 11 bases not matched to a gene. Germline V gene sequence: CDR1 SGHTA, CDR2 FQGNSA. The length of the CDR3 is 14 residues. CDR3 amino acids: CASSIGLVSRTQYF. The CDR3 DNA reads TGTGCCAGCAGCATCGGACTAGTCTCACGCACGCAGTATTTT. Using reference TRBV7-2 and TRBJ2-3 for the parts outside the CDR3, the full variable domain is GAGVSQSPSNKVTEKGKDVELRCDPISGHTALYWYRQSLGQGLEFLIYFQGNSAPDKSGLPSDRFSAERTGGSVSTLTIQRTQQEDSAVYLCASSIGLVSRTQYFGPGTRLTVL.

V gene TRBV5-6 combines with J gene TRBJ2-3; a weak D match, TRBD2 (6 bases). Looked up from germline, CDR1 is SGHDT and CDR2 is YYEEEE. V lost 4 bases and J 9 bases, leaving 12 bases between the germline ends. This CDR3 region has 12 residues. DNA of the CDR3: TGTGCCAGCAGCGTGGCGGCGGGGACGCAGTATTTT. This translates into CASSVAAGTQYF.

This clonotype occurred many times. The chain couples TRBV20-1 to TRBJ1-4, with 8 bases lining up with TRBD1. CDR3 length: 13 amino acids. The J segment lost 3 bases and the V segment lost 5 bases, leaving 2 bases of the junction unmatched. Germline V gene sequence: CDR1 DFQATT, CDR2 SNEGSKA (reference sequence). Here the CDR3 reads CSAPDRANEKLFF. The CDR3 coding sequence is TGCAGTGCTCCGGACAGGGCTAATGAAAAACTGTTTTTT.

This clonotype was picked up a small number of times. The V gene is TRBV12-3 or TRBV12-4, the J gene TRBJ1-1, with a tentative D call TRBD1 (6 bases). The CDR3 is 14 residues long. V was trimmed by 5 bases and J by 0 bases, leaving 10 bases between them. CDR3 sequence reads: CASSHRVMNTEAFF. The CDR3 DNA is TGTGCCAGCAGTCACAGGGTTATGAACACTGAAGCTTTCTTT.

The chain joins TRBV27 to TRBJ1-6; D might be TRBD1 (6 bases). The V end lost 6 bases, the J end lost 4 bases, and 7 bases lay between the germline ends. Germline loops: CDR1 MNHEY, CDR2 SMNVEV (reference sequence). The CDR3 extends over 13 amino acids. The chain's CDR3 is CASRDSYNSPLHF. The CDR3 nucleotides are TGTGCCAGCAGGGACAGTTATAATTCACCCCTCCACTTT.

This clonotype occurred a few times. The chain carries TRBV20-1 and TRBJ2-4, with D perhaps matching TRBD1 (6 bases). CDR1 and CDR2 (germline): DFQATT, SNEGSKA (reference sequence). Trimming pared 6 bases from V and 3 bases from J, leaving 12 bases between. This CDR3 is built from 13 residues. CDR3 DNA sequence: TGCAGTGCGCCGGGACAACTCAAAAACATTCAGTACTTC. It encodes CSAPGQLKNIQYF.

CDR3 DNA sequence: TGTGCCAGCAGTTTCAGACCTAACTATGGCTACACCTTC. Protein sequence: CASSFRPNYGYTF. The chain employs TRBV27 and TRBJ1-2, with D unclear. V was trimmed by 3 bases and J by 0 bases, leaving 5 bases between them. The CDR3 has 13 residues. Germline V gene data show CDR1 as MNHEY and CDR2 as SMNVEV (reference sequence).

The CDR3 DNA follows: TGTGCCAGCAGTGATAGCCAGGGATATTACAATGAGCAGTTCTTC. Translated, it gives CASSDSQGYYNEQFF. V is TRBV2 and J is TRBJ2-1; a weak D match, TRBD1 (5 bases). Trimming removed 3 bases from V and 4 bases from J, with 13 bases in between. The CDR3 spans 15 residues. Germline-derived CDR1 and CDR2 are SNHLY and FYNNEI. The variable domain in full, with the rest retrieved from reference TRBV2 and TRBJ2-1, is EPEVTQTPSHQVTQMGQEVILRCVPISNHLYFYWYRQILGQKVEFLVSFYNNEISEKSEIFDDQFSVERPDGSNFTLKIRSTKLEDSAMYFCASSDSQGYYNEQFFGPGTRLTVL.